This TCR beta chain was captured in a study of monozygotic twins with inflammatory bowel disease. Study results and caveats: There was no support for any single strong signal or clonotype associated with IBD. Against healthy co-twins, IBD patients had lower TCRbeta diversity (measured by inverse Simpson).

Making cDNA involved eight separate reactions per sample. Template switching was used to attach UMIs, which incorporated a 6-nucleotide sample barcode. Each CDR3 protein gets one entry in TCRdb, which reprocessed the 5' RACE reads and gives no DNA. This sample's table has a few hundred thousand distinct CDR3 sequences. Points on this clonotype: Antigen unknown.

The source of this sequence is a human donor with ulcerative colitis or Crohn's disease, or a healthy co-twin of an affected twin (not recorded which). Material for sequencing was blood.

This CDR3 is CASAPGSLNTEAFF. The rearrangement links TRBV5-1 to TRBJ1-1; TCRdb's assignment of TRBD1 cannot be checked, as there is no DNA. CDR3 length equals 14 residues. Germline lookup yields CDR1 SGHRS and CDR2 YFSETQ.